The clone carrying this T cell receptor (beta chain) was seen once. Trimming cost V 3 bases and J 2 bases, with 8 bases left between them. CDR1 and CDR2 (germline): LNHDA, SQIVND (reference sequence). CDR3 length: 13 residues. The sample originates from a study of cytomegalovirus exposure and HLA in healthy donors. With 60 Vbeta and 13 Jbeta primers, the PCR was carried out. The repertoire was sequenced with immunoSEQ multiplex PCR; TCRdb's copy has only in-frame clones and lacks some. Of some 150,000 clones in the sample, approximately 80% were seen once. Material: PBMCs. The genes are TRBV19 and TRBJ2-7, with TRBD2 as a possible D gene (5 bases). The receptor's source is a man aged 30-40 years in good health and CMV-seropositive. CDR3 amino acids: CASSMRAPYEQYF. The DNA for the CDR3 is TGTGCCAGTAGTATGAGGGCCCCCTACGAGCAGTACTTC.